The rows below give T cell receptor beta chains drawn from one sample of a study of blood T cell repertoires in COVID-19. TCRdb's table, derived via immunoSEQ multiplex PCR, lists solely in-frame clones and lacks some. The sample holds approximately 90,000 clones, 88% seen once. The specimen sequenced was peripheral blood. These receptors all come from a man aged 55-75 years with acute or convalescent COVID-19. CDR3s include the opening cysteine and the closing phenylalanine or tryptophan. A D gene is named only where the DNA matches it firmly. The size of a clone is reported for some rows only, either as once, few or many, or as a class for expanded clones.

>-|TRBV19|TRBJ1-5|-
CASPRVGQISNQPQHF
TGTGCCAGCCCCCGTGTTGGGCAGATTAGCAATCAGCCCCAGCATTTT
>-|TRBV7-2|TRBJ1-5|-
CASSLAGGNQPQHF
TGTGCCAGCAGCTTAGCAGGAGGAAATCAGCCCCAGCATTTT
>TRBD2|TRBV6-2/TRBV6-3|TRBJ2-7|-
CASSYLAGVSEQYF
TGTGCCAGCAGTTACCTAGCGGGAGTCAGTGAGCAGTACTTC
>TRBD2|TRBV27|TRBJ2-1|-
CASRVGARRTSGLSYNEQFF
TGTGCCAGTAGAGTGGGGGCGAGGCGGACTAGCGGGCTTTCCTACAATGAGCAGTTCTTC
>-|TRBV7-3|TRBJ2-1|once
CASSWSRGGRDEQFF
TGTGCCAGCAGCTGGAGTAGAGGGGGGAGGGATGAGCAGTTCTTC
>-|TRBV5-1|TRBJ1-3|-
CASSLGGPDSGNTIYF
TGCGCCAGCAGCTTGGGGGGGCCCGACTCTGGAAACACCATATATTTT
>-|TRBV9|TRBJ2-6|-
CASSALSGANVLTF
TGTGCCAGCAGCGCCCTGTCCGGGGCCAACGTCCTGACTTTC
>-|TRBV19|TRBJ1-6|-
CASSIRNMLQVHNSPLHF
TGTGCCAGTAGTATCCGGAATATGTTACAGGTCCATAATTCACCCCTCCACTTT
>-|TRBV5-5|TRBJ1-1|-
CASSLGARQRMNTEAFF
TGTGCCAGCAGCTTGGGCGCCCGGCAGCGAATGAACACTGAAGCTTTCTTT
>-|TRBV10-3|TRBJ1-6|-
CAISDRSSGYNSPLHF
TGTGCCATCAGTGATCGGTCCAGCGGCTATAATTCACCCCTCCACTTT
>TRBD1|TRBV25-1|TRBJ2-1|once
CASRGQGGQSEQFF
TGTGCCAGCAGAGGACAGGGGGGTCAGAGTGAGCAGTTCTTC
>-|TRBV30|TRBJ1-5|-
CAWSHGVKQPQHF
TGTGCCTGGAGCCACGGGGTGAAACAGCCCCAGCATTTT
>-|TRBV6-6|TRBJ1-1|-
CASSPQAQGRAFF
TGTGCCAGCAGTCCTCAAGCCCAGGGTCGAGCTTTCTTT
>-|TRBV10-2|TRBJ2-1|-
CASSEWGLAALSYNEQFF
TGCGCCAGCAGTGAGTGGGGGCTAGCGGCACTATCCTACAATGAGCAGTTCTTC
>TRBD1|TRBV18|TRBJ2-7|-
CASSPSQGASYEQYF
TGTGCCAGCTCACCATCACAGGGGGCCTCCTACGAGCAGTACTTC
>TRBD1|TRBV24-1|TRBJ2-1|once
CATSDGGQGIGEQFF
TGTGCCACCAGTGATGGTGGACAGGGTATTGGTGAGCAGTTCTTC
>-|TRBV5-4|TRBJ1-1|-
CASSPRQPAEAFF
TGTGCCAGCAGCCCCAGACAGCCCGCTGAAGCTTTCTTT
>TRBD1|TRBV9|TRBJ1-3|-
CASSVVGDRLLSGNTIYF
TGTGCCAGCAGCGTAGTTGGGGACAGGCTTCTTTCTGGAAACACCATATATTTT
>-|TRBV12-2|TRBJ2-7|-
CASRLNGTSGYEQYF
TGTGCAAGTCGCTTAAACGGGACTAGCGGATACGAGCAGTACTTC
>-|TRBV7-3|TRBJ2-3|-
CASSFSGENTQYF
TGTGCCAGCAGCTTCTCCGGGGAAAATACGCAGTATTTT
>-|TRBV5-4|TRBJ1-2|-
CASSLAGFGYTF
TGTGCCAGCAGCTTGGCAGGGTTCGGCTACACCTTC
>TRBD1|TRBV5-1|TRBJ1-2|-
CASSLESRGPAGYGYTF
TGCGCCAGCAGCTTGGAAAGCAGGGGGCCGGCGGGCTATGGCTACACCTTC
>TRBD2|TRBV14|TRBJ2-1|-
CASSQGLLAGPRNEQFF
TGTGCCAGCAGCCAAGGCCTTCTAGCGGGACCTCGCAATGAGCAGTTCTTC
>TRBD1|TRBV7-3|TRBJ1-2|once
CASSSGQGNYGYTF
TGTGCCAGCAGCTCGGGACAGGGGAACTATGGCTACACCTTC
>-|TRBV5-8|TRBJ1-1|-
CASSLTGTEAFF
TGTGCCAGCAGTCTTACCGGGACTGAAGCTTTCTTT
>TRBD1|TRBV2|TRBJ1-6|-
CASSGTGQANSPLHF
TGTGCCAGCAGTGGGACAGGGCAAGCGAATTCACCCCTCCACTTT
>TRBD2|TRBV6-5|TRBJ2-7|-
CASTPGLGISYEQYF
TGTGCCAGCACCCCGGGACTAGGGATTTCCTACGAGCAGTACTTC
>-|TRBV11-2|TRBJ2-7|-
CASSPKRSYEQYF
TGTGCCAGCAGCCCCAAACGGAGCTACGAGCAGTACTTC
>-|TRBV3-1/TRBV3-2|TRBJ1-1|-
CASSQDMATGGTEAFF
TGTGCCAGCAGCCAAGATATGGCCACCGGAGGGACTGAAGCTTTCTTT
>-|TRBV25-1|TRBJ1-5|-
CASSERGPGPQHF
TGTGCCAGCAGTGAACGGGGTCCCGGGCCCCAGCATTTT
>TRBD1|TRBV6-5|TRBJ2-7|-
CASSSTGSSYEQYF
TGTGCCAGCAGCTCGACAGGGAGCTCCTACGAGCAGTACTTC
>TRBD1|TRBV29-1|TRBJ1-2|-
CSVERTGGAYGYTF
TGCAGCGTTGAAAGGACAGGGGGCGCCTATGGCTACACCTTC
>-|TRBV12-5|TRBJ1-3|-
CASGLVLSGTSRNTIYF
TGTGCTAGTGGTTTGGTACTTAGCGGGACATCGAGGAACACCATATATTTT
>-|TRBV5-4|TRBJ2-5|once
CASSILGVQETQYF
TGTGCCAGCAGCATCCTAGGAGTACAAGAGACCCAGTACTTC
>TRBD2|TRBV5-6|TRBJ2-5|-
CASSARLAATQATQYF
TGTGCCAGCAGCGCCCGACTAGCGGCTACCCAAGCGACCCAGTACTTC
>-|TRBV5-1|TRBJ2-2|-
CASSLRTGFTNTGELFF
TGCGCCAGCAGCCTCCGTACAGGGTTTACGAACACCGGGGAGCTGTTTTTT
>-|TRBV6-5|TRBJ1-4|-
CASSSRGGGGEKLFF
TGTGCCAGCAGTTCCAGGGGCGGGGGCGGTGAAAAACTGTTTTTT
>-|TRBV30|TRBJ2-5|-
CAWSILGSQETQYF
TGTGCCTGGAGTATACTAGGGTCCCAAGAGACCCAGTACTTC
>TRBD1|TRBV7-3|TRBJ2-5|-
CASSFSGTVQETQYF
TGTGCCAGCAGCTTCTCCGGGACAGTCCAAGAGACCCAGTACTTC
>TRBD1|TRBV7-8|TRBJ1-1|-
CASAAGTVGTEAFF
TGTGCCAGCGCGGCAGGGACAGTGGGCACTGAAGCTTTCTTT
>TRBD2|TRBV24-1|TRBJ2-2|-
CATSDLGTSGRANTGELFF
TGTGCCACCAGTGATTTGGGGACTAGCGGGAGGGCGAACACCGGGGAGCTGTTTTTT
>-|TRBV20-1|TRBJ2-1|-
CSASTRYNEQFF
TGCAGTGCTAGTACTAGATACAATGAGCAGTTCTTC
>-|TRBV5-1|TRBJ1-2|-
CASSLDRTYGYTF
TGCGCCAGCAGCTTGGACAGGACCTATGGCTACACCTTC
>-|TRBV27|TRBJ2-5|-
CASRKGLWETQYF
TGTGCCAGCAGGAAGGGGTTATGGGAGACCCAGTACTTC
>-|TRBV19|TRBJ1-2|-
CASSRQANNYGYTF
TGTGCCAGTAGTCGACAGGCGAATAACTATGGCTACACCTTC
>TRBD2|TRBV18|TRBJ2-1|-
CASSSLGTSGSTEQFF
TGTGCCAGCTCCTCATTGGGGACTAGCGGGAGTACTGAGCAGTTCTTC
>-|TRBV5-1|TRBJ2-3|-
CASSLTRDTQYF
TGCGCCAGCAGCTTAACTAGGGATACGCAGTATTTT
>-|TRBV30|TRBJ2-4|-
CAWRMGTLAAKNIQYF
TGTGCCTGGAGAATGGGCACCCTTGCGGCCAAAAACATTCAGTACTTC
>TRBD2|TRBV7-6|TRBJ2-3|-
CASSLGSSGGTDTQYF
TGTGCCAGCAGCTTAGGTTCTAGCGGGGGCACAGATACGCAGTATTTT
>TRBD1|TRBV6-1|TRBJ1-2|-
CASSEAKGAGGYTF
TGTGCCAGCAGTGAAGCGAAGGGGGCGGGCGGCTACACCTTC
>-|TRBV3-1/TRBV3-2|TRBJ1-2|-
CASSQDWTLLGYTF
TGTGCCAGCAGCCAAGATTGGACACTGCTCGGCTACACCTTC
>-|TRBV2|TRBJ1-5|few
CASSAAGVSNQPQHF
TGTGCCAGCAGTGCTGCAGGGGTTAGCAATCAGCCCCAGCATTTT
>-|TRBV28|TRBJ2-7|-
CASSLFSENYEQYF
TGTGCCAGCAGTTTATTTAGCGAGAACTACGAGCAGTACTTC
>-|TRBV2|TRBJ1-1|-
CASSEPQGINTEAFF
TGTGCCAGCAGTGAGCCACAGGGTATCAACACTGAAGCTTTCTTT
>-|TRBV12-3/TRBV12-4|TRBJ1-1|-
CASSLREGAEAFF
TGTGCCAGCAGTCTCAGGGAGGGGGCTGAAGCTTTCTTT
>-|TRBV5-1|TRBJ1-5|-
CASSLGQGSDQPQHF
TGCGCCAGCAGCTTGGGGCAGGGATCGGATCAGCCCCAGCATTTT
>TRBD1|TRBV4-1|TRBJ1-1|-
CASSQGGQGATEAFF
TGCGCCAGCAGCCAAGGTGGGCAGGGGGCAACTGAAGCTTTCTTT
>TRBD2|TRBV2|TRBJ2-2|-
CASRARTSGGYLTGELFF
TGTGCCAGCAGGGCCCGGACTAGCGGGGGATATCTTACCGGGGAGCTGTTTTTT
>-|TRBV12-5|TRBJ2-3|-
CASGSNRDRGSTDTQYF
TGTGCTAGTGGTTCAAACAGGGATCGAGGAAGCACAGATACGCAGTATTTT
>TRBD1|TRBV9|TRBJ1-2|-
CASSPSGTGVENYGYTF
TGTGCCAGCAGCCCATCCGGGACAGGAGTAGAAAACTATGGCTACACCTTC